The source of this T cell receptor (beta chain) is a study of blood T cell repertoires in COVID-19. Study-level background: The United States, Italy and Spain supplied acute and convalescent COVID-19 samples. T cells, B-cell-depleted T cells, or PBMCs supplied cDNA or gDNA.

Original processing methods: Reference gene primer amplification yielded estimated nucleated cell counts. Assay: immunoSEQ multiplex PCR; the TCRdb copy retains only in-frame clones and omits some. The D gene and trimming were derived from the DNA, and the V and J assignments and clone size from that table. Here the sample spans approximately 90,000 clones, over 65% being singletons. The CDR3 loop spans 14 amino acids. Germline CDR1 and CDR2: SNHLY and FYNNEI. The ends lost 6 bases at V and 5 bases at J; junction bases unmatched: 8. The clonotype originates from a human donor in a cohort sampled during active COVID-19. The gene calls are TRBV2 and TRBJ2-5; TRBD1 agrees at 8 bases. The sequencing input was peripheral blood. CDR3 DNA: TGTGCCAGCAGGGTTACAGGGGGTTGGGAGACCCAGTACTTC. Encoded protein: CASRVTGGWETQYF.